This paragraph reports one T cell receptor beta chain. Its specificity is unknown. The sample belongs to a study of OX40 agonist ivuxolimab in advanced cancers. Study details: Checkpoint inhibitors had been given previously to over 30% of patients.

The method was immunoSEQ multiplex PCR; TCRdb's version includes in-frame clones alone and lacks a portion of them. The sample carries some 64,000 clones, about 83% recorded once. Notes on the study in general: Dosing at 0.1 to 3.0 mg/kg was accompanied by clonal expansion of CD4+ and CD8+ blood T cells by week 6. No determination was made of the antigen specificity of the expanded peripheral T cells.

Sequencing used CD4+ or CD8+ T cells sorted from blood, obtained in a trial of the OX40 agonist ivuxolimab. The source is an adult with an advanced solid tumor such as melanoma, head and neck, liver or kidney cancer.

The CDR3 protein is CASSPSDRSEDTQYF. The CDR3, as DNA: TGTGCCAGCTCACCATCAGACAGGTCGGAAGATACGCAGTATTTT. The chain carries TRBV18 and TRBJ2-3; D perhaps matches TRBD1 (6 bases). The CDR3 is made up of 15 amino acids. Between the trimmed V and J ends, which lost 2 bases and 5 bases, there was a span of 14 bases. CDR1 is KGHSH and CDR2 is LQKENI in the germline V gene. The full variable domain, with the rest looked up from reference TRBV18 and TRBJ2-3, is NAGVMQNPRHLVRRRGQEARLRCSPMKGHSHVYWYRQLPEEGLKFMVYLQKENIIDESGMPKERFSAEFPKEGPSILRIQQVVRGDSAAYFCASSPSDRSEDTQYFGPGTRLTVL.